This T cell receptor beta chain was identified during a study of technical replicates of blood from several donors (dated by TCRdb to about 2017). The receptor library was made with the immunoSEQ multiplex PCR assay. TCRdb's version of the immuneACCESS table is confined to in-frame rearrangements and falls short of the full clone set. An unresolved V gene accounts for under half of the shortfall where checked; the remainder is of unknown origin. The sample profile shows tens of thousands of clones; about 95% of them were found once. The ten largest clones add up to over 2.5% of the sample. A word on this clone: Its cognate antigen has yet to be identified. No per-base quality is available; no much larger clone lies one base away.

Reading from cysteine to phenylalanine, the CDR3 counts 17 amino acids. The DNA shown is the 51-base CDR3, in frame from base 1. Taken from the germline V gene, the CDR1 and CDR2 loops are SGHRS and YFSETQ. Trimmed from V: 0 bases; trimmed from J: 2 bases; junction bases lacking a gene match: 8. The specimen was PBMCs. The rearrangement joined TRBV5-1 to TRBJ2-3; TRBD2 aligns with 8 central bases. This receptor was taken from a human donor in good health. Some clones in this sample may be carry-over from other donors' samples. In nucleotides, the sequence is TGCGCCAGCAGCTTGGTGGCTAGCGGGTTGTTCACAGATACGCAGTATTTT. Its product reads: CASSLVASGLFTDTQYF.